This T cell receptor (beta chain) was found in a study of cytomegalovirus exposure and HLA in healthy donors. Background on the study: The Caucasian-associated ancestry cluster held roughly 80% of around 380 genotyped donors.

13 Jbeta primers and 60 Vbeta primers were used for the PCR. Original analysis: A later analysis tallied 80 million or so unique TCR beta chains, 9.5 million to 14 million of them shared. The data were produced by immunoSEQ multiplex PCR, yet TCRdb's version contains in-frame clones alone and is incomplete. V, J and clone size reflect that table, while D and trimming were determined from the DNA. Counted here are 95,000 to 150,000 clones, around three quarters occurring once; the ten biggest clones make up about 2.6%. The CDR3 has 15 amino acids. In germline, CDR1 is LNHDA, CDR2 SQIVND (reference sequence). Trimming cost V 2 bases and J 0 bases, with 8 bases left between them.

The sequencing sample was made of PBMCs. This sequence joins TRBV19 and TRBJ1-5; D remains ambiguous. This clonotype was sampled from a woman between 35 and 50 years old in good health and CMV-seropositive. The CDR3 is CASSIQAYSNQPQHF. In DNA, the CDR3 is TGTGCCAGTAGTATACAAGCTTATAGCAATCAGCCCCAGCATTTT.